This is a list of T cell receptor beta chains from one sample in a study of blood T cells in healthy people across ages. TCRdb fed the 5' RACE reads into MiXCR, producing one record per CDR3 protein. Of approximately 830,000 distinct CDR3 sequences listed, about 62% are singletons. Sequencing was done on a sample of blood. These TCRs come from a man younger than 45 in good health. Each CDR3 is given with its conserved first and last residue. The D gene is left open where the match is weak. Rows give clone size only sometimes, using once, few, many, or a class for an expanded clone.

TRBV5-1	NA	many	TRBJ2-1	14	CASSLRFGADEQFF	TGCGCCAGCAGCTTACGGTTTGGGGCGGATGAGCAGTTCTTC
TRBV7-9	NA	few	TRBJ2-7	15	CASSPKRDKVYEQYF	TGTGCCAGCAGCCCGAAAAGGGACAAGGTCTACGAGCAGTACTTC
TRBV5-1	TRBD1	NA	TRBJ1-4	15	CASSSDRAGGEKLFF	TGCGCCAGCAGCTCGGACAGGGCCGGAGGGGAAAAACTGTTTTTT
TRBV7-2	NA	NA	TRBJ2-3	14	CASKVFKATDTQYF	TGTGCCAGCAAGGTCTTCAAAGCGACAGATACGCAGTATTTT
TRBV27	TRBD1	NA	TRBJ2-7	13	CASSLDRVSEQYF	TGTGCCAGCAGTTTGGACAGGGTATCCGAGCAGTACTTC
TRBV20-1	TRBD1	NA	TRBJ2-7	14	CSADGRTGTYEQYF	TGCAGTGCTGATGGAAGGACAGGGACCTACGAGCAGTACTTC
TRBV4-3	NA	NA	TRBJ1-2	14	CASSQVSGGNGYTF	TGCGCCAGCAGCCAAGTCTCGGGGGGAAATGGCTACACCTTC
TRBV27	NA	NA	TRBJ1-6	14	CASSFRQYNSPLHF	TGTGCCAGCAGTTTCCGCCAATATAATTCACCCCTCCACTTT
TRBV4-2	TRBD2	few	TRBJ2-7	13	CASSQETSGEQYF	TGTGCCAGCAGCCAGGAAACTAGCGGGGAGCAGTACTTC
TRBV29-1	TRBD2	NA	TRBJ2-3	14	CSVDTSGSTDTQYF	TGCAGCGTTGATACTAGCGGAAGCACAGATACGCAGTATTTT
TRBV11-2	NA	few	TRBJ2-1	16	CASSIRTGRVSNEQFF	TGTGCCAGCAGCATACGGACAGGGAGGGTGTCCAATGAGCAGTTCTTC
TRBV6-2/TRBV6-3	NA	NA	TRBJ2-3	13	CASRPAGTDTQYF	TGTGCCAGCAGGCCCGCCGGCACAGATACGCAGTATTTT
TRBV28	NA	few	TRBJ2-7	15	CASSLLGPLRGEQYF	TGTGCCAGCAGTTTGTTGGGTCCCCTTCGAGGCGAGCAGTACTTC
TRBV20-1	NA	NA	TRBJ2-3	15	CRPQGGTTSTDTQYF	TGCAGGCCGCAGGGCGGGACAACGAGTACAGATACGCAGTATTTT
TRBV7-9	NA	few	TRBJ2-5	15	CASSFPSAYQETQYF	TGTGCCAGCAGCTTCCCATCAGCGTACCAAGAGACCCAGTACTTC
TRBV30	NA	NA	TRBJ2-1	15	CAWSELRLSYNEQFF	TGTGCCTGGAGTGAGCTGAGGTTGTCCTACAATGAGCAGTTCTTC
TRBV4-3	NA	NA	TRBJ2-1	12	CASSRYGNEQFF	TGCGCCAGCAGCCGGTATGGCAATGAGCAGTTCTTC
TRBV30	NA	NA	TRBJ1-6	14	CAWSRDRVNSPLHF	TGTGCCTGGAGCAGGGACCGCGTTAATTCACCCCTCCACTTT
TRBV12-3/TRBV12-4	NA	NA	TRBJ1-2	15	CASSGVGFSSYGYTF	TGTGCCAGCAGTGGAGTAGGATTTAGTTCCTATGGCTACACCTTC
TRBV30	NA	NA	TRBJ2-5	13	CAWSVQGGETQYF	TGTGCCTGGAGTGTACAGGGGGGGGAGACCCAGTACTTC
TRBV13	TRBD1	NA	TRBJ1-6	16	CASSLGQGSCNSPLHF	TGTGCCAGCAGCTTGGGACAGGGATCCTGCAATTCACCCCTCCACTTT
TRBV5-5	TRBD2	once	TRBJ2-5	16	CASSPGLAGDLRTQYF	TGTGCCAGCAGCCCCGGACTAGCGGGGGACCTCCGGACCCAGTACTTC
TRBV20-1	NA	NA	TRBJ2-1	10	CSARWDEQFF	TGCAGTGCCCGTTGGGATGAGCAGTTCTTC
TRBV20-1	NA	NA	TRBJ2-7	14	CSAREGPGWYEQYF	TGCAGTGCTAGAGAGGGGCCGGGGTGGTACGAGCAGTACTTC
TRBV20-1	NA	NA	TRBJ2-7	12	CSATPGGYEQYF	TGCAGTGCTACCCCCGGTGGGTACGAGCAGTACTTC
TRBV7-9	TRBD2	NA	TRBJ2-5	15	CASSSSGLEQETQYF	TGTGCCAGCAGCTCCTCCGGACTAGAACAAGAGACCCAGTACTTC